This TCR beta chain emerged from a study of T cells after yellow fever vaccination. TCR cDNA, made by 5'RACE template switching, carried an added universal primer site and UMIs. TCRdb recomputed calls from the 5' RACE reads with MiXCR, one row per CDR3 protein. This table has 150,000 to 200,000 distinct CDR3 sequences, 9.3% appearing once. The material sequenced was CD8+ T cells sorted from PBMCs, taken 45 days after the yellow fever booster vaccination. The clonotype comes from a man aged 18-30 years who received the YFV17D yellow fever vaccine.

The CDR3 DNA follows: TGCAGCGTTGATCTGGGGTCTACCTACGAGCAGTACTTC. It encodes CSVDLGSTYEQYF. The chain uses TRBV29-1 and TRBJ2-7; D not resolved. Trimming pared 3 bases from V and 2 bases from J, leaving 11 bases between. CDR3 length: 13 residues. Looked up from germline, CDR1 is SQVTM and CDR2 is ANQGSEA.